This T cell receptor (beta chain) was identified during a study of OX40 agonist ivuxolimab in advanced cancers. For the study in its entirety: Ivuxolimab was an agonistic, fully human IgG2 monoclonal antibody directed against OX40 (CD134), a costimulatory receptor. The paper covers the monotherapy dose-escalation part of the phase I ivuxolimab trial, which included N ≈ 57 patients. Prior anti-PD-1, anti-PD-L1 or anti-CTLA-4 therapy was permitted, and approximately 40% of dose-escalation patients had received checkpoint inhibitors. Peripheral TCRbeta sequencing was intended to test whether TCR sequence diversity was altered and clonal T-cell expansion was caused by ivuxolimab. In the dose-escalation cohort, 65% to 85% of patients were male, and the mean age was 60 years with a range of roughly 20 to 85. Intravenous ivuxolimab was administered to patients every 2 weeks at six dose levels: 0.01, 0.1, 0.3, 1.5, 3 and 10 mg/kg. Partial responses occurred in three dose-escalation patients: two with cutaneous melanoma and one with hepatocellular carcinoma. Of the approximately 50 dose-escalation patients, hepatocellular carcinoma was present in around 19, melanoma in approximately 15, renal cell carcinoma in 9 and head and neck cancer in 9.

Based on the germline V gene (reference sequence), the CDR1 and CDR2 sequences are SGHKS and YYEKEE. The CDR3 measures 13 amino acids from cysteine to phenylalanine. Only the CDR3 part of the read is kept: 39 bases, read in frame from the first base. V is clipped by 0 bases and J by 4 bases, and the sequence between their germline boundaries is 8 bases long. For sequencing of the TCRbeta CDR3 region, genomic DNA was extracted from the sorted cells. The immunoSEQ Assay was used for sequencing of TCRbeta CDR3 regions. The clones in this table, taken by TCRdb from immuneACCESS, are in-frame only. Not every clone is retained; where verified, under half of the shortfall comes from an unresolved V gene, and the cause of the rest is unknown. The sample table contains tens of thousands of clones; only one count was recorded for 65% to 90% of them. Approximately 2% of the sample is in the top ten clones. Remarks on this clone: Which antigen it targets is not known. One base away there is no much larger clone; base qualities are not given.

What the authors observed across the whole study: Low levels of normalized T-cell clonal expansion were also shown by some nonresponding patients. In partial responders in the 0.1-3.0 mg/kg groups, normalized peripheral clonal expansion was found to be among the lowest, especially among CD8+ T cells. After ivuxolimab, CD8+ T cells had more expanded clones than CD4+ T cells on average. At doses from 0.1 to 3.0 mg/kg, clonal expansion was seen in both CD4+ and CD8+ blood T cells between baseline and week 6. Which antigens the clonally expanded peripheral T cells were specific for was not determined.

The trial excluded patients who had a history of autoimmune disease or were on systemic immunosuppression. Peripheral blood for TCR sequencing was drawn from every dose cohort at baseline, at cycle 4 day 1 and at cycle 7 day 1. The samples were taken from a phase I, first-in-human, multicenter, open-label dose-escalation trial of ivuxolimab. Adults with locally advanced or metastatic head and neck squamous cell, hepatocellular, melanoma or renal cell carcinoma were enrolled in the trial. Before TCR sequencing, CD4+ and CD8+ T cells were separately sorted from peripheral blood. Here the chain combines TRBV5-5 and TRBJ2-7; no D segment can be confidently identified. The receptor comes from an adult with an advanced solid tumor such as melanoma, head and neck, liver or kidney cancer. Sequences were derived from CD4+ or CD8+ T cells sorted from blood, sampled in a trial of the OX40 agonist ivuxolimab. The nucleotides are TGTGCCAGCAGCTTGGTTACCGGTTACGAGCAGTACTTC. This sequence encodes CASSLVTGYEQYF.